A single sample is the source of the 10 T cell receptor beta chains below, sequenced in a study of cytomegalovirus exposure and HLA in healthy donors. Primers included in the PCR were 60 Vbeta and 13 Jbeta primers. Method: immunoSEQ multiplex PCR; TCRdb's copy keeps in-frame clones and lacks some. The table records around 150,000 clones, around 80% of them present only once. The sample comprised PBMCs. These receptors were obtained from a middle-aged man in good health and CMV-seronegative.

This rearrangement joins TRBV5-4 to TRBJ2-1, with TRBD1 matching 8 bases. This CDR3 has 18 amino acids. Germline loops: CDR1 SGHNT, CDR2 YYREEE (reference sequence). The junction had 12 bases not matched to a gene; V was cut back by 4 bases and J by 0 bases. The CDR3 bases are TGTGCCAGCAGCGTAGGGACAGGCGCAGGCCGCTCCTACAATGAGCAGTTCTTC. It encodes CASSVGTGAGRSYNEQFF.

The V gene is TRBV5-1, the J gene TRBJ2-3, with a weak D call TRBD1 (6 bases). Germline V CDR1 and CDR2: SGHRS, YFSETQ. CDR3 length: 14 residues. Between the trimmed V and J ends, which lost 0 bases and 5 bases, there was a span of 10 bases. The CDR3 region is CASSLGTAKDTQYF. CDR3 sequence (DNA): TGCGCCAGCAGCTTGGGGACAGCAAAAGATACGCAGTATTTT.

The chain is built from TRBV5-1 and TRBJ2-7; 7 bases fit TRBD1. This CDR3 region has 14 residues. Germline-derived CDR1 and CDR2 are SGHRS and YFSETQ. Trimming cost V 2 bases and J 6 bases; bases outside gene matches: 8. The DNA for the CDR3 is TGCGCCAGCAGCTTAGTAGGGGGACAGAGCGAGCAGTACTTC. Translated: CASSLVGGQSEQYF.

The V call is TRBV19, the J call TRBJ2-7, with 7 positions matching TRBD1. After removal of 5 bases from V and 4 bases from J, the junction contained 5 bases not matched to a gene. Germline CDR1 LNHDA, CDR2 SQIVND (reference sequence). This CDR3 contains 13 residues. The CDR3 spells CASSHGTAYEQYF. For the CDR3, the DNA is TGTGCCAGTAGTCACGGGACAGCTTACGAGCAGTACTTC.

This clone was counted a single time. This chain connects TRBV7-8 to TRBJ1-6; 7 bases agree with TRBD1. The CDR3 totals 15 residues. The trim removed 8 bases at V and 7 bases at J, leaving 11 bases unmatched. Germline V gene data show CDR1 as SGHVS and CDR2 as FQNEAQ. The CDR3 DNA reads TGTGCCAGCGGTAGAGGGGGCTCTTACAATTCACCCCTCCACTTT. It yields the protein CASGRGGSYNSPLHF.

J is TRBJ2-5 and V is TRBV5-6; tentatively, D is TRBD2 (5 bases). The V and J ends lost 3 bases and 5 bases respectively, with 5 bases between them. The CDR3 has 11 amino acids. The V gene's germline CDR1 is SGHDT and CDR2 YYEEEE. The CDR3 coding sequence is TGTGCCAGCAGCTGGAGGGAGACCCAGTACTTC. Its protein product is CASSWRETQYF.

The chain links TRBV25-1 to TRBJ2-2; no firm D call. This CDR3 comprises 13 residues. Germline V CDR1 and CDR2: MGHDK, SYGVNS. Trimming removed 2 bases from V and 6 bases from J, with 7 bases in between. CDR3 amino acids: CASSEPTAGELFF. CDR3 DNA: TGTGCCAGCAGTGAACCAACAGCCGGGGAGCTGTTTTTT.

The chain recombines TRBV7-2 with TRBJ2-7; 8 bases match TRBD1. The V and J ends lost 5 bases and 0 bases, in that order; junction bases with no gene match: 6. CDR1 is SGHTA, CDR2 FQGNSA, per germline. CDR3 length: 15 amino acids. The DNA for the CDR3 is TGTGCCAGCAGCCCTCAGGGGGCGCGCTCCTACGAGCAGTACTTC. Protein: CASSPQGARSYEQYF.

The chain has TRBV7-2 and TRBJ2-2; 14 bases match TRBD2. The CDR3 runs to 18 residues. Germline-derived CDR1 and CDR2 are SGHTA and FQGNSA. J was trimmed by 2 bases and V by 5 bases; bases with no gene match: 7. The CDR3 protein is CASSGRTSGGRNTGELFF. In nucleotides, the CDR3 is TGTGCCAGCAGCGGAAGGACTAGCGGGGGGCGAAACACCGGGGAGCTGTTTTTT.

This clone was recorded a few times. This chain links TRBV6-1 with TRBJ2-4; a possible D gene is TRBD1 (6 bases). Trimming removed 3 bases at V and 4 bases at J, with 7 bases between. CDR3 size: 13 residues. Germline CDR1 and CDR2: MNHNS and SASEGT. CDR3 sequence (DNA): TGTGCCAGCAGTGAGAGGGGGAAAAACATTCAGTACTTC. Amino acid sequence: CASSERGKNIQYF.